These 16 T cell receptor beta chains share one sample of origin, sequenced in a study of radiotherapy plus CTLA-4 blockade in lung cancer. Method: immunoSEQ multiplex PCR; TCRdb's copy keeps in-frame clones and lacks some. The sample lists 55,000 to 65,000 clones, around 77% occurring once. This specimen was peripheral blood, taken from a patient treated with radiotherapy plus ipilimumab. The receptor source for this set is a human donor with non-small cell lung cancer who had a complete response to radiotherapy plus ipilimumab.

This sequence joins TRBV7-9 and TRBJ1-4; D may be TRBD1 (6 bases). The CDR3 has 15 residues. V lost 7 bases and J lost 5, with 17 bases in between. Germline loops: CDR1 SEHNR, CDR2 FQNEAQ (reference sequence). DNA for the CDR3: TGTGCCAGCAAAACATCGGACAGAAAGAATGAAAAACTGTTTTTT. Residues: CASKTSDRKNEKLFF.

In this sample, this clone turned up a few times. The CDR3 bases are TGTGCCACTAGACAGGGCTTTCAGTCTGGGGCCAACGTCCTGACTTTC. Its protein is CATRQGFQSGANVLTF. The gene calls are TRBV15 and TRBJ2-6; the match to TRBD1 covers 7 bases. The junction had 9 bases not matched to a gene; V was cut back by 9 bases and J by 1 base. Germline V lookup: CDR1 LNHNV, CDR2 YYDKDF (reference sequence). The CDR3 contains 16 residues.

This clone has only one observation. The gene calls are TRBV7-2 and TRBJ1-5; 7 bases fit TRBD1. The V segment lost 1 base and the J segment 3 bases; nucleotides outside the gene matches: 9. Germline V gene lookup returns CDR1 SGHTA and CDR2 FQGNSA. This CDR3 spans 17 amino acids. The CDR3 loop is CASSLVAGGLNNQPQHF. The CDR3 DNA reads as TGTGCCAGCAGCTTAGTGGCAGGGGGGCTTAACAATCAGCCCCAGCATTTT. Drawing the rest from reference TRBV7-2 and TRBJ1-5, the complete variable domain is GAGVSQSPSNKVTEKGKDVELRCDPISGHTALYWYRQSLGQGLEFLIYFQGNSAPDKSGLPSDRFSAERTGGSVSTLTIQRTQQEDSAVYLCASSLVAGGLNNQPQHFGDGTRLSIL.

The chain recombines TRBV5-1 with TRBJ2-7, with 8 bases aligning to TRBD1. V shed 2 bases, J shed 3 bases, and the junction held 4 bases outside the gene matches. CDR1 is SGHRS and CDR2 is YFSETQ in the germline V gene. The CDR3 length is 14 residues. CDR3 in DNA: TGCGCCAGCAGCTTTCAAGGACAGGGCTACGAGCAGTACTTC. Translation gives CASSFQGQGYEQYF.

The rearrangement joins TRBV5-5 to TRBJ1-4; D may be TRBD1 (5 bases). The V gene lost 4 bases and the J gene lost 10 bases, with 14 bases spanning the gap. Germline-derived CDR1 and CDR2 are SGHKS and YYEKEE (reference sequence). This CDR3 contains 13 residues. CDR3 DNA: TGTGCCAGCAGCCGAGACGATAGGGGAAAACTGTTTTTT. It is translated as CASSRDDRGKLFF.

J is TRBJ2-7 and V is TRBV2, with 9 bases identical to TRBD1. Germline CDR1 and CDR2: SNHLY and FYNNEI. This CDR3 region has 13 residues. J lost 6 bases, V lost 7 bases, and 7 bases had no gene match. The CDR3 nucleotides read TGTGCCAGCAACACGGGACAGGGTGGCGAGCAGTACTTC. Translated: CASNTGQGGEQYF.

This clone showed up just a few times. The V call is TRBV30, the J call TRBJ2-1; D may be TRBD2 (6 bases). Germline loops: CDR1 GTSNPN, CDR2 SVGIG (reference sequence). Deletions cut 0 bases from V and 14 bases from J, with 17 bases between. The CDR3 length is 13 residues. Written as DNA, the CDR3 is TGTGCCTGGAGTGTACGTACCCGGGACTCGGAGTTCTTC. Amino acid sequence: CAWSVRTRDSEFF.

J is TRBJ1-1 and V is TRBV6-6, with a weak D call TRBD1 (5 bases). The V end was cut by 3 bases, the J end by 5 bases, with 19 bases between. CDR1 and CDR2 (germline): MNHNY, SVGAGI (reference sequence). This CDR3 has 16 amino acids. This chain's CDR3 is CASSYYASGKWTEAFF. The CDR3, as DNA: TGTGCCAGCAGTTATTACGCATCAGGGAAATGGACTGAAGCTTTCTTT.

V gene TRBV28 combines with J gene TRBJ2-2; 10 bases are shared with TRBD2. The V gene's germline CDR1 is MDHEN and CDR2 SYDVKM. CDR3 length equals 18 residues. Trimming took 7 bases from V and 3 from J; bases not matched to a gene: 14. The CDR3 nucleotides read TGTGCCAGCAAAAAGGCCTATAGCGGGAGGTCTGACACCGGGGAGCTGTTTTTT. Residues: CASKKAYSGRSDTGELFF.

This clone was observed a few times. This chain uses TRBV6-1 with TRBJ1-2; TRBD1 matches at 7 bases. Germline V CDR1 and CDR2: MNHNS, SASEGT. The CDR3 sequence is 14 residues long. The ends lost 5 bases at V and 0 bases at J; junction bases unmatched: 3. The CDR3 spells CASSLTGTNYGYTF. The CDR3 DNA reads TGTGCCAGCAGTTTGACAGGGACTAACTATGGCTACACCTTC.

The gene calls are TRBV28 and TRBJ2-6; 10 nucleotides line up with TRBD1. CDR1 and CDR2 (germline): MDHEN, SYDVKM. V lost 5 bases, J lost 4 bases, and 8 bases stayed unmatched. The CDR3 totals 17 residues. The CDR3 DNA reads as TGTGCCAGCAGTCTACCGCGACAGGGGGCGGGGGCCAACGTCCTGACTTTC. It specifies CASSLPRQGAGANVLTF. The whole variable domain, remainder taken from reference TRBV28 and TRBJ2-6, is DVKVTQSSRYLVKRTGEKVFLECVQDMDHENMFWYRQDPGLGLRLIYFSYDVKMKEKGDIPEGYSVSREKKERFSLILESASTNQTSMYLCASSLPRQGAGANVLTFGAGSRLTVL.

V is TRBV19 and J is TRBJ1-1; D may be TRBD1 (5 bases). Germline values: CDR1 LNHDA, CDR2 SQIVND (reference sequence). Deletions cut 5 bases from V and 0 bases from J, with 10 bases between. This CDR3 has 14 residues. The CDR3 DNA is TGTGCCAGTAGTTCTCGACAGATGAACACTGAAGCTTTCTTT. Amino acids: CASSSRQMNTEAFF.

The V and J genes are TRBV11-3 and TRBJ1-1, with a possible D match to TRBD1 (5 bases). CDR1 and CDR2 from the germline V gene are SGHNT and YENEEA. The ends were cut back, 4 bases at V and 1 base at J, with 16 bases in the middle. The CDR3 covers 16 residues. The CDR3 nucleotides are TGTGCCAGCAGCTCCTCATGGGGCCGACAGAACACTGAAGCTTTCTTT. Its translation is CASSSSWGRQNTEAFF.

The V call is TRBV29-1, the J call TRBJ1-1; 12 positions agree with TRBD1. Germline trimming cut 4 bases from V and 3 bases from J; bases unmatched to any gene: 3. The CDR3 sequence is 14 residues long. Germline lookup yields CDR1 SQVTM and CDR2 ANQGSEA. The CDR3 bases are TGCAGCGTTGGGGGGACAGGGGGCCACACTGAAGCTTTCTTT. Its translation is CSVGGTGGHTEAFF.

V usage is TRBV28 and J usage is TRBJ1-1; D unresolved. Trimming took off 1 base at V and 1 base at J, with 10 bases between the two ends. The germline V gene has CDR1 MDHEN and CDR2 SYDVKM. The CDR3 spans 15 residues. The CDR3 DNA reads TGTGCCAGCAGTTTATACACTGGCGGGAACACTGAAGCTTTCTTT. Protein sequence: CASSLYTGGNTEAFF.

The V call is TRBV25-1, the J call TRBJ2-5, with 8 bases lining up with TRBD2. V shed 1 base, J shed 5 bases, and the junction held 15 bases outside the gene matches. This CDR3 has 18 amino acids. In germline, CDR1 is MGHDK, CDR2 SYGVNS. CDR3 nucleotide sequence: TGTGCCAGCAGTGAATCGACCTCCGGGACCGGGAGGGGGGAGACCCAGTACTTC. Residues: CASSESTSGTGRGETQYF.